This passage covers 27 T cell receptor beta chains from one sample sequenced in a study of long-term antiretroviral therapy in people with HIV. At the survey level, the v3.0 immunoSEQ assay was run. Measured with immunoSEQ multiplex PCR; TCRdb has only the in-frame clones, and not every one. The data contain fewer than 25,000 clones, about nine tenths of them seen just once; the ten biggest clones take up roughly 7%. This specimen consisted of unsorted PBMCs, obtained 1.8 years before starting antiretroviral therapy. Receptors were obtained from a woman in her thirties with HIV.

This sequence joins TRBV6-1 and TRBJ1-2, with D unclear. V dropped 4 bases and J dropped 4 bases, with 13 bases sitting between them. Per germline, CDR1 MNHNS and CDR2 SASEGT. The CDR3 extends over 14 amino acids. The CDR3 coding sequence is TGTGCCAGCAGTGTGGTTGCTGGCACCTATGGCTACACCTTC. It encodes CASSVVAGTYGYTF.

The J gene is TRBJ2-7, the V gene TRBV5-6; D gene ambiguous. The germline CDR1 and CDR2 sequences are SGHDT and YYEEEE. V dropped 6 bases and J dropped 1 base, with 11 bases sitting between them. The CDR3 has 13 residues. CDR3 in DNA: TGTGCCAGCACGAGAGCAGATTCCTACGAGCAGTACTTC. It translates to CASTRADSYEQYF.

The chain links TRBV5-1 to TRBJ2-7; 13 positions match TRBD2. The V gene end was trimmed by 7 bases and the J gene end by 2 bases; junction bases not matched to a gene: 9. The CDR3 is 16 amino acids. Germline V gene lookup returns CDR1 SGHRS and CDR2 YFSETQ. CDR3 DNA sequence: TGCGCCAGCGGGATCCCGACTAGCGGGGGGACCTACGAGCAGTACTTC. This gives the protein CASGIPTSGGTYEQYF.

CDR3 bases: TGTGCCAGCAGGGGGACAGATACCTACGAGCAGTACGTC. As protein: CASRGTDTYEQYV. The J gene is TRBJ2-7, the V gene TRBV6-5; 7 bases are shared with TRBD1. Trimming cost V 6 bases and J 2 bases; bases outside gene matches: 4. The CDR3 length is 13 residues. Germline V gene sequence: CDR1 MNHEY, CDR2 SVGAGI.

The chain joins TRBV5-1 to TRBJ1-2; TRBD1 aligns across 8 bases. Trimming took 3 bases from V and 7 from J; bases not matched to a gene: 5. The CDR3 runs to 13 residues. The germline CDR1 and CDR2 sequences are SGHRS and YFSETQ. CDR3 coding DNA: TGCGCCAGCAGCTGGAACAGGGGGAGTGGCTACACCTTC. Amino acids: CASSWNRGSGYTF.

CDR3 coding DNA: TGTGCCAGCAGCGTAGCTACAGGGAGTGGAAACACCATATATTTT. This translates into CASSVATGSGNTIYF. The chain is built from TRBV9 and TRBJ1-3; a weak D match, TRBD1 (6 bases). V was clipped by 0 bases and J by 3 bases, with 10 bases between them. This CDR3 is 15 amino acids long. In germline, CDR1 is SGDLS, CDR2 YYNGEE.

The chain employs TRBV7-9 and TRBJ2-1; 13 bases are a match to TRBD2. The CDR3 runs 16 residues. Germline loops: CDR1 SEHNR, CDR2 FQNEAQ (reference sequence). J gave up 9 bases and V 3 bases, and 8 bases lay outside the gene matches. CDR3: CASSFGTGLAGIEQFF. The CDR3 bases are TGTGCCAGCAGCTTCGGAACGGGACTAGCGGGGATTGAGCAGTTCTTC. Full variable domain (missing parts from reference TRBV7-9 and TRBJ2-1): DTGVSQNPRHKITKRGQNVTFRCDPISEHNRLYWYRQTLGQGPEFLTYFQNEAQLEKSRLLSDRFSAERPKGSFSTLEIQRTEQGDSAMYLCASSFGTGLAGIEQFFGPGTRLTVL.

This sequence joins TRBV25-1 and TRBJ1-1; a weak D match, TRBD1 (6 bases). CDR3 length equals 15 residues. The germline gives CDR1 MGHDK, CDR2 SYGVNS. Trimming shortened V by 4 bases and J by 2 bases, and 14 bases separated the two germline ends. The CDR3: CASSGWGGTNTEAFF. CDR3 in DNA: TGTGCCAGCAGTGGCTGGGGGGGCACAAACACTGAAGCTTTCTTT.

The chain has TRBV7-2 and TRBJ1-2; D is unclear. Germline lookup yields CDR1 SGHTA and CDR2 FQGNSA. Trimming left V 5 bases short and J 2 bases short, with 3 bases between. The CDR3 runs 11 residues. The CDR3 DNA follows: TGTGCCAGCAGCCTCAACTATGGCTACACCTTC. Amino acids: CASSLNYGYTF.

V is TRBV30 and J is TRBJ1-2; D possibly corresponds to TRBD1 (5 bases). Germline CDR1 reads GTSNPN; CDR2 reads SVGIG (reference sequence). With 4 bases removed from V and 4 bases from J, the gap between germline ends came to 13 bases. This CDR3 comprises 13 residues. CDR3 coding DNA: TGTGCCTGGACTCGCCCGGGGGGCTATGGCTACACCTTC. Its translation: CAWTRPGGYGYTF. The full variable domain, completed using reference TRBV30 and TRBJ1-2, is SQTIHQWPATLVQPVGSPLSLECTVEGTSNPNLYWYRQAAGRGLQLLFYSVGIGQISSEVPQNLSASRPQDRQFILSSKKLLLSDSGFYLCAWTRPGGYGYTFGSGTRLTVV.

The rearrangement joins TRBV14 to TRBJ2-3; TRBD1 matches at 9 bases. Germline CDR1 is SGHDN and CDR2 is FVKESK. The V gene end was trimmed by 2 bases and the J gene end by 2 bases; junction bases not matched to a gene: 5. The CDR3 loop spans 16 amino acids. The CDR3 protein is CASSQPGTGLTDTQYF. The DNA for the CDR3 is TGTGCCAGCAGCCAACCAGGGACAGGGCTCACAGATACGCAGTATTTT.

The V gene is TRBV6-5, the J gene TRBJ1-4; 7 bases match TRBD1. This CDR3 has 15 amino acids. V shed 5 bases, J shed 5 bases, and the junction held 8 bases outside the gene matches. Germline values: CDR1 MNHEY, CDR2 SVGAGI. CDR3 loop: CASSRRTGKNEKLFF. CDR3 nucleotide sequence: TGTGCCAGCAGTCGACGGACAGGAAAGAATGAAAAACTGTTTTTT.

J is TRBJ2-2 and V is TRBV19; 7 positions match TRBD1. This CDR3 has 14 amino acids. With V trimmed by 7 bases and J by 7 bases, 9 bases remained unmatched. The germline gives CDR1 LNHDA, CDR2 SQIVND (reference sequence). The CDR3 DNA reads as TGTGCCAGTACGGCCAGGGGGTTTGACGGGGAGCTGTTTTTT. It is translated as CASTARGFDGELFF.

The V gene is TRBV6-1, the J gene TRBJ2-4; D gene ambiguous. Trimming shortened V by 7 bases and J by 3 bases, and 13 bases separated the two germline ends. Germline V gene data show CDR1 as MNHNS and CDR2 as SASEGT. The CDR3 consists of 14 residues. CDR3 bases: TGTGCCAGCATTCCCATTAAGGACAAAAACATTCAGTACTTC. This codes for CASIPIKDKNIQYF.

The chain is built from TRBV6-5 and TRBJ2-2, with D possibly TRBD1 on 6 matching bases. From germline, CDR1 is MNHEY and CDR2 SVGAGI. The ends were cut back, 8 bases at V and 6 bases at J, with 19 bases in the middle. The CDR3 consists of 15 residues. The CDR3 loop reads CASEPGGQASGELFF. Here the CDR3 DNA reads TGTGCCAGCGAGCCTGGGGGACAAGCATCCGGGGAGCTGTTTTTT.

This clone showed up just a few times. V gene TRBV5-6 combines with J gene TRBJ1-6, with a possible D match to TRBD1 (5 bases). Looked up from germline, CDR1 is SGHDT and CDR2 is YYEEEE. CDR3 length equals 13 residues. V lost 0 bases to trimming and J lost 8 bases, with 6 bases between them. The CDR3, as DNA: TGTGCCAGCAGCTTGGTGGGGGATTCACCCCTCCACTTT. It is translated as CASSLVGDSPLHF.

The chain joins TRBV5-1 to TRBJ2-5; D uncertain. Trimming took 9 bases from V and 1 from J, leaving 16 bases between them. This CDR3 is built from 14 residues. The V gene's germline CDR1 is SGHRS and CDR2 YFSETQ. CDR3 protein: CATQTDGSQETQYF. For the CDR3, the DNA is TGCGCCACCCAGACCGACGGTTCCCAAGAGACCCAGTACTTC. The full variable domain, with the rest looked up from reference TRBV5-1 and TRBJ2-5, is KAGVTQTPRYLIKTRGQQVTLSCSPISGHRSVSWYQQTPGQGLQFLFEYFSETQRNKGNFPGRFSGRQFSNSRSEMNVSTLELGDSALYLCATQTDGSQETQYFGPGTRLLVL.

The chain recombines TRBV6-5 with TRBJ2-1, with D maybe TRBD2 (6 bases). This CDR3 has 13 residues. With 5 bases removed from V and 4 bases from J, the gap between germline ends came to 9 bases. The germline CDR1 and CDR2 sequences are MNHEY and SVGAGI. The chain's CDR3 is CASSRGTYNEQFF. The DNA for the CDR3 is TGTGCCAGCAGTCGGGGGACGTACAATGAGCAGTTCTTC.

The gene calls are TRBV30 and TRBJ2-1, with D possibly matching TRBD1 (5 bases). Germline loops: CDR1 GTSNPN, CDR2 SVGIG (reference sequence). The CDR3 length is 15 residues. The CDR3 reads CAFRRGRAYYNEQFF. The CDR3 DNA reads as TGTGCGTTTCGAAGGGGCCGAGCTTACTACAATGAGCAGTTCTTC.

V is TRBV15 and J is TRBJ2-3, with D perhaps matching TRBD1 (6 bases). V was cut by 5 bases and J by 7 bases, with 22 bases left in between. Germline V gene data show CDR1 as LNHNV and CDR2 as YYDKDF (reference sequence). CDR3 size: 16 residues. The CDR3 here is CATSLTSQGAQNTQYF. Here the CDR3 DNA reads TGTGCCACCAGCCTTACTTCACAGGGAGCCCAAAATACGCAGTATTTT.

This sequence joins TRBV7-2 and TRBJ2-4; either TRBD1 or TRBD2 may fit D (5 bases each). Germline CDR1 and CDR2: SGHTA and FQGNSA. V was cut by 5 bases and J by 3 bases, with 20 bases left in between. The CDR3 is 17 residues long. CDR3 protein: CASSPDWGYLDKNIQYF. CDR3 in DNA: TGTGCCAGCAGCCCAGACTGGGGGTACTTGGACAAAAACATTCAGTACTTC.

The count of this clone is one. This sequence joins TRBV6-5 and TRBJ1-1; tentative D call: TRBD1 (6 bases). Trimming left V 5 bases short and J 4 bases short, with 11 bases between. This CDR3 comprises 13 residues. The germline gives CDR1 MNHEY, CDR2 SVGAGI. The CDR3 is CASSPKTGTEAFF. CDR3 coding DNA: TGTGCCAGCAGTCCCAAGACAGGCACTGAAGCTTTCTTT.

J is TRBJ2-1 and V is TRBV27, with TRBD2 matching 12 bases. Trimming took 6 bases from V and 7 from J; bases not matched to a gene: 4. The CDR3 is 14 residues long. Per germline, CDR1 MNHEY and CDR2 SMNVEV (reference sequence). The CDR3 coding sequence is TGTGCCAGCAGCATACTAGCGGGGGGTAATGAGCAGTTCTTC. It yields the protein CASSILAGGNEQFF.

The chain is built from TRBV7-3 and TRBJ2-7; TRBD2 is a possible D gene (5 bases). Germline V gene lookup returns CDR1 SGHTA and CDR2 FQGTGA. Trimming stripped 5 bases from V and 0 bases from J, with 11 bases between. This CDR3 is built from 14 residues. This CDR3 is CASSHPGISYEQYV. The CDR3, as DNA: TGTGCCAGCAGCCATCCGGGGATCTCCTACGAGCAGTACGTC.

This chain joins TRBV5-1 and TRBJ2-3; a possible D gene is TRBD1 (6 bases). The CDR3 length is 16 residues. With 4 bases removed from V and 4 bases from J, the gap between germline ends came to 19 bases. Germline-derived CDR1 and CDR2 are SGHRS and YFSETQ. The CDR3 sequence: CASSDVGGGRPDTQYF. The CDR3 DNA reads TGCGCCAGCAGCGACGTAGGTGGGGGCAGGCCAGATACGCAGTATTTT.

The rearrangement uses TRBV6-6 and TRBJ1-3, with D unresolved. Between the trimmed V and J ends, which lost 5 bases and 0 bases, there was a span of 11 bases. Germline V lookup: CDR1 MNHNY, CDR2 SVGAGI (reference sequence). CDR3 length: 15 residues. DNA of the CDR3: TGTGCCAGCAGTAAGGACGGGTCCTCTGGAAACACCATATATTTT. This translates into CASSKDGSSGNTIYF.

The chain joins TRBV5-6 to TRBJ2-7; 12 nucleotides match TRBD1. The CDR3 has 15 residues. CDR1 is SGHDT and CDR2 is YYEEEE in the germline V gene. V gave up 0 bases and J gave up 6 bases; unmatched junction bases: 4. Here the CDR3 reads CASSLAGTGGAEQYV. In DNA form, the CDR3 reads TGTGCCAGCAGCTTGGCCGGGACAGGGGGCGCCGAGCAGTACGTC.